This T cell receptor (beta chain) was identified during a study of blood T cell repertoires in COVID-19. At the level of the study: Researchers got acute and convalescent COVID-19 samples from the United States, Italy and Spain. The analysed material was cDNA or gDNA that came from T cells, B-cell-depleted T cells, or PBMCs.

This clone was observed a few times. Study processing details: Quantification of nucleated cells was approximated via reference gene primer amplification. Assay: immunoSEQ multiplex PCR; the TCRdb copy retains only in-frame clones and omits some. The V and J calls and clone size were taken over from that table, and D and trimming were inferred from the DNA. The sample lists some 70,000 clones, roughly 89% occurring once. This CDR3 has 15 amino acids. Looked up from germline, CDR1 is MNHEY and CDR2 is SVGEGT. V lost 7 bases and J lost 4, with 19 bases in between. The V gene is TRBV6-2 or TRBV6-3, the J gene TRBJ1-2, with D possibly matching TRBD1 (5 bases). Sequenced input: peripheral blood. The TCR comes from a man aged 50 to 59 with active COVID-19. CDR3 in amino acids: CASTPGQGMVYGYTF. DNA of the CDR3: TGTGCCAGCACCCCGGGCCAGGGAATGGTCTATGGCTACACCTTC.